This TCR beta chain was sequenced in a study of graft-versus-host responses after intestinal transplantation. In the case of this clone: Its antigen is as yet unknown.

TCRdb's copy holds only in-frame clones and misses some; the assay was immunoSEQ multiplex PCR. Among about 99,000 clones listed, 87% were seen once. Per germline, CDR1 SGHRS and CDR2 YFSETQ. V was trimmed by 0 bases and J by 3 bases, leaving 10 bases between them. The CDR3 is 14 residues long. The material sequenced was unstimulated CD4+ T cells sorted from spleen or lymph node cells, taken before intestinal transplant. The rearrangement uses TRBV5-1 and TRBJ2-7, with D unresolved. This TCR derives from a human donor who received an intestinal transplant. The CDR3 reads CASSLGATYYEQYF. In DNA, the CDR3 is TGCGCCAGCAGCTTGGGGGCCACCTACTACGAGCAGTACTTC.